This T cell receptor (beta chain) originates from a study of early T cells in non-severe SARS-CoV-2 infection. This clonotype was found many times. The antigen is undetermined. Germline V gene lookup returns CDR1 GTSNPN and CDR2 SVGIG (reference sequence). V lost 7 bases, J lost 2 bases, and 14 bases lay in between. The CDR3 covers 13 residues. Individual cDNA molecules received unique molecular identifiers. TCRdb re-derived calls from the 5' RACE reads in MiXCR, one entry per CDR3 protein. The sample holds 45,000 to 50,000 distinct CDR3 sequences; 5.5% to 6.5% are singletons and the top ten take about 2.7%. Study outcomes and limitations: Matching against VDJdb likely underestimated virus-specific expansions, favoring anti-spike CD8.

The genes are TRBV30 and TRBJ1-1; D gene ambiguous. This receptor was obtained from an adult who was a healthcare worker with PCR-confirmed SARS-CoV-2 infection or an uninfected control (not recorded which). The source was whole blood, collected at baseline. The chain's CDR3 is CASGRLGNTEAFF. CDR3 nucleotide sequence: TGTGCCTCCGGCCGTTTGGGAAACACTGAAGCTTTCTTT.